This T cell receptor (beta chain) was identified during a study of T cells in Graves' hyperthyroidism and ophthalmopathy (dated by TCRdb to between 2018 and 2021). Describing the broader study: To identify TCR V-J signatures that set the groups apart, the researchers used a discovery cohort of about a hundred patients, made up of 43 with Graves' ophthalmopathy and about 55 with stable Graves' hyperthyroidism. TCR Vbeta CDR3 sequencing of 120 to 150 peripheral blood samples (under 45 ophthalmopathy, about 80 hyperthyroidism and 17 progressor patients) is reported in the paper. Whether ophthalmopathy could be predicted prospectively was tested in an independent validation cohort made up of roughly 20 hyperthyroidism patients plus 17 patients who later progressed to ophthalmopathy. In addition, the study compared T-cell repertoires in thyroid tissue and in blood from roughly six Graves' hyperthyroidism patients. The 100 discovery patients were randomly split 7:3 into training and test sets. Once sampling was done, hyperthyroidism patients were given methimazole at a starting dose of 30 mg daily, whereas ophthalmopathy patients were given high-dose intravenous methylprednisolone. Paper-wide results and their limitations: In validation, progression to ophthalmopathy was predicted by the model with 70.59% sensitivity and 72.22% specificity, a median of around 5.9 months before onset. Sample size was not statistically predetermined, and investigators were not blinded to group allocation. Blood samples also contained most of the expanded thyroid clonotypes (frequency above 0.001), which suggests that blood repertoires may reflect thyroid immune responses. A 13 V-J signature model separated ophthalmopathy from stable hyperthyroidism, with approximately 86% sensitivity and 81% to 83% specificity in cross-validation and 80%/75% in testing.

A patient counted as having stable Graves' hyperthyroidism if no progression to ophthalmopathy occurred over 18 months of follow-up. The hyperthyroidism patients were between 18 and 65 years old and newly diagnosed, with a disease duration of less than 2 months. Any patient with an uncontrolled infection, another autoimmune disease, pregnancy or lactation was excluded. Diagnoses were established on the basis of clinical symptoms, serum thyroxine and TRAb, thyroid ultrasound, and orbital computed tomography. Total RNA was extracted using Trizol reagent, and RNA quality was assessed on an Agilent 2100 Bioanalyzer. The CDR3 starts with the cysteine, ends with the phenylalanine, and has 15 residues. Here the CDR3 DNA is all that survives: 45 bases in frame from base 1. Trimming accounts for 0 bases at V and 4 bases at J, while the number of junction bases matched to no gene is 3. The germline V gene sets CDR1 to MNHEY and CDR2 to SVGAGI.

This clonotype was picked up many times. Its binding antigen is unknown. There are no base qualities to consult, and no much larger clone falls within one base. TCR beta CDR3 regions were amplified from RNA transcripts. A first-round RT-PCR of the TCR CDR3 used the HTBI primer set with the Qiagen OneStep RT-PCR kit. Libraries were constructed in a second round of multiplex PCR, after which size selection and purification were carried out. Paired-end sequencing of the libraries was performed with 100 bp reads on an Illumina HiSeq2000. Under the source paper's analysis protocol: SOAPnuke was used to process the raw data, throwing out any read that contained adapters or uncalled bases, had a mean Phred below 15, or lacked an exact constant-primer or identifier match. COPE v1.2.5 was used to merge high-quality paired reads, and clonotypes were defined as unique nucleotide sequences. MiTCR v1.1 was used to align clonotypes to the IMGT TRBV, TRBD and TRBJ reference segments. Only V-J combinations with frequency above 0.0001, covering approximately 99% of repertoires, were analysed. The TCS score was defined as F50 (clonal expansion) divided by E x V (chaos), with BLOSUM62-based TCRdist calculated between CDR3 peptides within each V-J. Welch's t-statistics and random forest reduced approximately 520 V-J features to fewer than 15, which were used in a naive Bayes classifier (R e1071). The Morisita-Horn index was used to measure how similar the thyroid and blood repertoires were. TCRdb reprocessing: public reads trimmed at Q25 with fastp, clones called with MiXCR, in-frame beta chains kept. One record per CDR3 amino acid sequence lists the most common genes and DNA. The V and J calls follow TCRdb's processing rather than the paper's. The sample table shows 530,000 or so distinct CDR3 sequences, and about 43% are seen once. The ten top clones hold approximately 8.4% of the sample.

The TCR was taken from a woman aged 18-35 years with Graves' hyperthyroidism. The receptor chain draws on TRBV6-5 and TRBJ1-1, and 9 bases in between align with TRBD1. The material sequenced was peripheral blood or thyroid tissue (not recorded which). CDR3 protein: CASSYSGQGGTEAFF. The DNA sequence is TGTGCCAGCAGTTACTCGGGACAGGGTGGCACTGAAGCTTTCTTT.